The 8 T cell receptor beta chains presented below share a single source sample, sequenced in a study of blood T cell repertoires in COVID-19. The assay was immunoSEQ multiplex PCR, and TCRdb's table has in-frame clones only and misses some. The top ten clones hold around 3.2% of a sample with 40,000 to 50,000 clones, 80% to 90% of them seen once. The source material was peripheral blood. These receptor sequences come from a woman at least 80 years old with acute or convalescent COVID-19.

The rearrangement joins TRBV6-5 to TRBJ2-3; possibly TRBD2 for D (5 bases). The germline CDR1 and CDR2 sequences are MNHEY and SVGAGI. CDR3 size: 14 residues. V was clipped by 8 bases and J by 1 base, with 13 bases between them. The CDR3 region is CASSRRVGTDTQYF. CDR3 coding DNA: TGTGCCAGCTCGAGGCGGGTGGGCACAGATACGCAGTATTTT.

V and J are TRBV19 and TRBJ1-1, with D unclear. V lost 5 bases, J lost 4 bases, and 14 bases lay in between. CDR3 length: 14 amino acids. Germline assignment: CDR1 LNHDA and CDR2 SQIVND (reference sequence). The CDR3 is CASSAQIRATEAFF. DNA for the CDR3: TGTGCCAGTAGTGCCCAGATCCGTGCCACTGAAGCTTTCTTT.

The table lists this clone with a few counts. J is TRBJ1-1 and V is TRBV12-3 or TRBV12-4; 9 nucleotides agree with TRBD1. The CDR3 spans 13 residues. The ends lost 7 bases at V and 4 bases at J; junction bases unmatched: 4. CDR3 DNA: TGTGCCAGCACCGACAGGGGGTTCACTGAAGCTTTCTTT. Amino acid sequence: CASTDRGFTEAFF.

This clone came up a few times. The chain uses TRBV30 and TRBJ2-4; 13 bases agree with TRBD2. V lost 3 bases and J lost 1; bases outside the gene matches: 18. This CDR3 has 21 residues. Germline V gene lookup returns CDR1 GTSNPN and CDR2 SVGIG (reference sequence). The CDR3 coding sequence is TGTGCCTGGAGCGCTCGGTTGACTAGCGGGGGGATCTACGCGGCCAAAAACATTCAGTACTTC. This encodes CAWSARLTSGGIYAAKNIQYF. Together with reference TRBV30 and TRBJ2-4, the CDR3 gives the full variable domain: SQTIHQWPATLVQPVGSPLSLECTVEGTSNPNLYWYRQAAGRGLQLLFYSVGIGQISSEVPQNLSASRPQDRQFILSSKKLLLSDSGFYLCAWSARLTSGGIYAAKNIQYFGAGTRLSVL.

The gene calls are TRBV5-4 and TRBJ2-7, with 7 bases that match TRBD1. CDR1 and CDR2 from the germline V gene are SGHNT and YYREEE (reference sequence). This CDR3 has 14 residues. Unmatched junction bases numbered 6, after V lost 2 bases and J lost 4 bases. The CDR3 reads CASSLQGIQYEQYF. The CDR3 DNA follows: TGTGCCAGCAGCTTACAGGGGATCCAATACGAGCAGTACTTC.

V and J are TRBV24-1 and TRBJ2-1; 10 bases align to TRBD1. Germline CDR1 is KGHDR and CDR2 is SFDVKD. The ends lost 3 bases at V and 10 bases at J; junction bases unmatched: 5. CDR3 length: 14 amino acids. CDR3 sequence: CATSDPGQGLEQFF. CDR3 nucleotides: TGTGCCACCAGTGATCCGGGACAGGGGTTGGAGCAGTTCTTC.

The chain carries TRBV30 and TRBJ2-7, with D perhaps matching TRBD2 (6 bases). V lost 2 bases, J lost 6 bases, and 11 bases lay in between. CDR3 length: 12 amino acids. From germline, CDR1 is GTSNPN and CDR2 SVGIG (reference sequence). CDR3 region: CAWSLMGGEQYF. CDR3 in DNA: TGTGCCTGGAGTTTGATGGGAGGCGAGCAGTACTTC.

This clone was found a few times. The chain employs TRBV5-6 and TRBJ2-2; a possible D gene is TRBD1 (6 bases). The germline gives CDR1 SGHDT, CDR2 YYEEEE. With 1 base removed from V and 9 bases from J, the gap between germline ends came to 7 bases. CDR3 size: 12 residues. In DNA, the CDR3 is TGTGCCAGCAGCTTGAGGGGGTGGGAGCTGTTTTTT. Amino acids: CASSLRGWELFF.